These 28 T cell receptor beta chains originate from one sample sequenced in a study of blood T cells in healthy people across ages. Through a sample-barcoded 5' primer and a J-beta primer mix, a second PCR was run for roughly 7 to 12 cycles. TCRdb used MiXCR to reprocess the 5' RACE reads, holding one entry per CDR3 protein. The sample lists 1.5 million to 2 million distinct CDR3 sequences; 49% were seen once. The sequenced sample consisted of blood. The receptors stem from a woman aged 40 to 50 in good health.

The CDR3 nucleotides are TGTGCCAGCAGTCCTCTCAAAACAGGGGCCCGCTCTGGGGCCAACGTCCTGACTTTC. Translation: CASSPLKTGARSGANVLTF. The gene calls are TRBV12-3 or TRBV12-4 and TRBJ2-6; 7 positions agree with TRBD1. V lost 5 bases and J lost 0; bases outside the gene matches: 13. CDR3 length equals 19 residues.

In this sample, this clonotype turned up once. The CDR3 loop is CASSYRGANNEQYF. CDR3 sequence (DNA): TGTGCCAGCAGTTACCGGGGGGCCAACAATGAGCAGTACTTC. The chain joins TRBV6-5 to TRBJ2-7, with D possibly matching TRBD2 (7 bases). The germline gives CDR1 MNHEY, CDR2 SVGAGI. V shed 2 bases and J shed 7 bases, with 15 bases lying between them. The CDR3 spans 14 residues.

The chain recombines TRBV5-6 with TRBJ1-4; the D is unclear. The V end was cut by 2 bases, the J end by 7 bases, with 12 bases between. From germline, CDR1 is SGHDT and CDR2 YYEEEE. The CDR3 length is 14 residues. The CDR3 sequence is CASSFRSRGEKLFF. The CDR3, as DNA: TGTGCCAGCAGCTTCCGTTCGCGGGGTGAAAAACTGTTTTTT.

The genes are TRBV19 and TRBJ2-3; TRBD2 matches 7 bases. CDR1 is LNHDA, CDR2 SQIVND, per germline (reference sequence). The CDR3 sequence is 14 residues long. The junction had 4 bases not matched to a gene; V was cut back by 6 bases and J by 1 base. CDR3 in DNA: TGTGCCAGTAGACTTAGCGGGCGCACAGATACGCAGTATTTT. Translation: CASRLSGRTDTQYF. Combining the CDR3 with reference TRBV19 and TRBJ2-3 gives the whole variable domain DGGITQSPKYLFRKEGQNVTLSCEQNLNHDAMYWYRQDPGQGLRLIYYSQIVNDFQKGDIAEGYSVSREKKESFPLTVTSAQKNPTAFYLCASRLSGRTDTQYFGPGTRLTVL.

The chain's CDR3 is CASSPRGDRAGTEAFF. Here the CDR3 DNA reads TGTGCCAGCAGCCCTCGGGGGGACAGGGCGGGCACTGAAGCTTTCTTT. V is TRBV9 and J is TRBJ1-1, with 9 bases matching TRBD1. The V and J ends lost 4 bases and 4 bases, in that order; junction bases with no gene match: 11. Germline V gene sequence: CDR1 SGDLS, CDR2 YYNGEE. The CDR3 spans 16 residues.

This clonotype appeared a few times. The genes are TRBV20-1 and TRBJ2-7; D tentatively reads TRBD1 or TRBD2 (5 bases each). Trimming removed 5 bases at V and 4 bases at J, with 9 bases between. The length of the CDR3 is 11 residues. Germline CDR1 DFQATT, CDR2 SNEGSKA (reference sequence). CDR3 nucleotide sequence: TGCAGTGCTTCCGAGGGGTACGAGCAGTACTTC. Protein: CSASEGYEQYF.

The J gene is TRBJ1-1, the V gene TRBV20-1; D gene unclear. Germline assignment: CDR1 DFQATT and CDR2 SNEGSKA (reference sequence). The CDR3 has 15 residues. The ends were cut back, 4 bases at V and 3 bases at J, with 18 bases in the middle. The DNA for the CDR3 is TGCAGTGCTAAAGCTGCCGGTCGTACTGACACTGAAGCTTTCTTT. Translating it yields CSAKAAGRTDTEAFF.

The chain uses TRBV6-6 and TRBJ2-1, with D maybe TRBD2 (6 bases). Germline V lookup: CDR1 MNHNY, CDR2 SVGAGI (reference sequence). This CDR3 is 15 amino acids long. Deletions cut 2 bases from V and 7 bases from J, with 15 bases between. CDR3 coding DNA: TGTGCCAGCAGTTACGATCCGGGAGCAAATAATGAGCAGTTCTTC. Amino acid sequence: CASSYDPGANNEQFF.

The chain has TRBV4-3 and TRBJ2-5; 12 nucleotides align to TRBD2. Germline V gene data show CDR1 as LGHNA and CDR2 as YSLEER. V gave up 0 bases and J gave up 5 bases; unmatched junction bases: 4. The CDR3 spans 16 residues. DNA of the CDR3: TGCGCCAGCAGCCAAGACCTAGCGGGGGGGCCGGAGACCCAGTACTTC. Protein: CASSQDLAGGPETQYF.

The sample holds one count of this clonotype. The chain links TRBV20-1 to TRBJ1-1; D gene unclear. Trimming took off 0 bases at V and 0 bases at J, with 11 bases between the two ends. The CDR3 runs to 15 residues. Germline V gene lookup returns CDR1 DFQATT and CDR2 SNEGSKA (reference sequence). The CDR3 nucleotides read TGCAGTGCTAGAGAGGGTGGGAGGTTGAACACTGAAGCTTTCTTT. It is translated as CSAREGGRLNTEAFF.

The sample holds many counts of this clonotype. The chain couples TRBV4-2 to TRBJ2-7; D remains ambiguous. The length of the CDR3 is 14 residues. Looked up from germline, CDR1 is LGHNA and CDR2 is YNFKEQ. V lost 4 bases and J 0 bases, leaving 10 bases between the germline ends. The chain's CDR3 is CASSRTESSYEQYF. CDR3 in DNA: TGTGCCAGCAGCCGAACGGAGAGCTCCTACGAGCAGTACTTC.

The chain has TRBV20-1 and TRBJ2-5, with 8 positions matching TRBD2. The DNA end is more similar to TRBJ2-7, so the J call may be wrong. The CDR3 consists of 13 residues. Germline values: CDR1 DFQATT, CDR2 SNEGSKA (reference sequence). The CDR3 loop reads CSARIPGGHEQYF. The CDR3 DNA is TGCAGTGCTAGGATACCGGGGGGGCACGAGCAGTACTTC.

This clonotype occurred a few times. The genes are TRBV6-5 and TRBJ2-7; 10 bases map to TRBD2. Germline values: CDR1 MNHEY, CDR2 SVGAGI. Trimming took 1 base from V and 0 from J; bases not matched to a gene: 3. The CDR3 contains 16 residues. The CDR3 spells CASSYYASGGSYEQYF. The CDR3 DNA follows: TGTGCCAGCAGTTACTATGCTAGCGGGGGCTCCTACGAGCAGTACTTC.

This clonotype was recorded a few times. The chain combines TRBV5-6 with TRBJ2-7; a weak D match, TRBD2 (5 bases). The CDR3 consists of 15 residues. Trimming cost V 1 base and J 3 bases, with 14 bases left between them. Germline-derived CDR1 and CDR2 are SGHDT and YYEEEE. DNA of the CDR3: TGTGCCAGCAGCTTGCGACGCTACGGGAACTACGAGCAGTACTTC. Its protein product is CASSLRRYGNYEQYF.

This clonotype was found many times. The chain uses TRBV6-2 or TRBV6-3 and TRBJ2-5; TRBD2 is a possible D gene (7 bases). The length of the CDR3 is 15 residues. The germline V and J ends were trimmed by 2 bases and 0 bases, with 10 bases remaining between them. Per germline, CDR1 MNHEY and CDR2 SVGEGT. The CDR3 DNA follows: TGTGCCAGCAGTTACGGCGGGGGCTACCAAGAGACCCAGTACTTC. It yields the protein CASSYGGGYQETQYF.

This clonotype was detected only a few times. This chain connects TRBV27 to TRBJ2-4; perhaps TRBD2 as D (6 bases). Matching the DNA end better, TRBJ2-7 makes the J call doubtful. CDR1 is MNHEY, CDR2 SMNVEV, per germline (reference sequence). CDR3 size: 13 residues. The CDR3 protein is CASSDIASDEQYF. CDR3 coding DNA: TGTGCCAGCAGTGATATAGCTAGCGACGAGCAGTACTTC.

This sequence joins TRBV7-2 and TRBJ2-3, with 8 nucleotides matching TRBD1. Germline trimming cut 4 bases from V and 5 bases from J; bases unmatched to any gene: 11. CDR1 SGHTA and CDR2 FQGNSA come from the germline V gene. The CDR3 loop spans 16 amino acids. As DNA, the CDR3 is TGTGCCAGCAGCTCAGGAGACAGGGGTTTTTTAGATACGCAGTATTTT. Translation gives CASSSGDRGFLDTQYF.

This rearrangement joins TRBV25-1 to TRBJ1-2, with a weak D call TRBD1 (5 bases). Germline V gives CDR1 MGHDK, CDR2 SYGVNS. V lost 2 bases, J lost 3 bases, and 10 bases lay in between. CDR3 size: 14 residues. Here the CDR3 reads CASSEGGTHYGYTF. Written as DNA, the CDR3 is TGTGCCAGCAGTGAAGGGGGGACCCACTATGGCTACACCTTC.

The J gene is TRBJ2-1, the V gene TRBV20-1; weak D call: TRBD2 (6 bases). The end of the DNA fits TRBJ2-7 better, so the J call may be wrong. CDR3 size: 16 residues. Germline lookup yields CDR1 DFQATT and CDR2 SNEGSKA (reference sequence). The CDR3 nucleotides read TGCAGTGCTAGAGGGGGTGTTAGCGGTTCCTACAATGAGCAGTACTTC. This translates into CSARGGVSGSYNEQYF.

This clonotype came up once. The rearrangement links TRBV25-1 to TRBJ2-2; D is possibly TRBD1 or TRBD2 (6 bases each). Germline-derived CDR1 and CDR2 are MGHDK and SYGVNS. The CDR3 runs to 16 residues. V was clipped by 4 bases and J by 7 bases, with 19 bases between them. CDR3 nucleotide sequence: TGTGCCAGCAGTGCCAAAAGGGGGGTATCTTTCGGGGAGCTGTTTTTT. Its translation: CASSAKRGVSFGELFF.

The J gene is TRBJ2-4, the V gene TRBV20-1; D is perhaps TRBD1 (5 bases). The CDR3 spans 15 residues. Trimming took off 8 bases at V and 1 base at J, with 18 bases between the two ends. Looked up from germline, CDR1 is DFQATT and CDR2 is SNEGSKA (reference sequence). In DNA form, the CDR3 reads TGCAGTACCGGAATAGGGGTGTGGGCCAAAAACATTCAGTACTTC. It encodes CSTGIGVWAKNIQYF.

Comment on this clonotype: A clone one base away is much larger, so this may be a read error. V and J are TRBV20-1 and TRBJ2-5; D may be TRBD1 or TRBD2 (5 bases each). Germline lookup yields CDR1 DFQATT and CDR2 SNEGSKA (reference sequence). Trimming removed 5 bases from V and 4 bases from J, with 20 bases in between. This CDR3 is built from 15 residues. The CDR3 nucleotides read TGCAGTGCTGGGGAATTACGGGGCAGGGTAGAGACCCAGTACTTC. Protein sequence: CSAGELRGRVETQYF.

The rearrangement joins TRBV21-1 to TRBJ2-3; TRBD1 reflects the table's D call only, with no check against the DNA. TRBV21-1 is an annotated pseudogene. The CDR3 runs to 15 residues. The CDR3 sequence: CALRGGSSSTDTQYF. CDR3 DNA: TGCGCGTTACGGGGGGGATCCTCTAGCACAGATACGCAGTATTTT.

V usage is TRBV29-1 and J usage is TRBJ1-2; TRBD1 matches 9 bases. The trim removed 3 bases at V and 4 bases at J, leaving 6 bases unmatched. Germline loops: CDR1 SQVTM, CDR2 ANQGSEA. The CDR3 sequence is 14 residues long. CDR3 sequence reads: CSVDLLGQGYGYTF. CDR3 bases: TGCAGCGTTGATCTCTTGGGACAGGGCTATGGCTACACCTTC.

This clonotype has more than one count but fewer than ten. This chain connects TRBV20-1 to TRBJ2-3; 7 bases line up with TRBD1. Germline V CDR1 and CDR2: DFQATT, SNEGSKA (reference sequence). The CDR3 has 14 amino acids. Trimming cost V 6 bases and J 4 bases; bases outside gene matches: 10. Written as DNA, the CDR3 is TGCAGTGCCGGGGACAGCTTGAATTCAGATACGCAGTATTTT. Its protein is CSAGDSLNSDTQYF.

This rearrangement joins TRBV25-1 to TRBJ2-5; TRBD1 aligns across 9 bases. The V segment lost 5 bases and the J segment 4 bases; nucleotides outside the gene matches: 5. CDR3 size: 14 residues. Germline values: CDR1 MGHDK, CDR2 SYGVNS. The CDR3 spells CASSKGQGIETQYF. For the CDR3, the DNA is TGTGCCAGCAGTAAAGGACAGGGGATAGAGACCCAGTACTTC.

This chain links TRBV6-4 with TRBJ2-4; the D gene could be TRBD1 or TRBD2 (5 bases each). With 9 bases removed from V and 1 base from J, the gap between germline ends came to 25 bases. The CDR3 totals 18 residues. CDR1 MRHNA and CDR2 SNTAGT come from the germline V gene. The DNA for the CDR3 is TGTGCCAGGAGGGGTAGCGCGGTGACCGTTGGGGCCAAAAACATTCAGTACTTC. This translates into CARRGSAVTVGAKNIQYF.

There are a few counts of this clonotype. The genes are TRBV12-3 or TRBV12-4 and TRBJ1-2, with D tentatively TRBD1 (5 bases). With 10 bases removed from V and 0 bases from J, the gap between germline ends came to 18 bases. The CDR3 covers 15 residues. CDR3 nucleotides: TGTGCCACCACGGTGGGTAGGGGCGCTAACTATGGCTACACCTTC. Amino acid sequence: CATTVGRGANYGYTF.